The table lists the clone carrying this T cell receptor (beta chain) with a few counts. Its antigen is undetermined. This entry belongs to a study of T-cell memory formation after mild COVID-19. Whole-study findings and limits: Pre-infection memory showed some responding clones, and this suggested that cross-reactive memory joined. While clones contracting from day 15 to 85 were balanced between CD4 and CD8, later expanders leaned CD4+. The authors left the SARS-CoV-2 specificity of second-wave clones peaking on day 37 unconfirmed.

Via MiXCR, TCRdb re-called the 5' RACE reads, giving one row per CDR3 protein. The profile shows more than 250,000 distinct CDR3 sequences, around 17% of them singletons. The TCR was taken from a man younger than 35 who had mild COVID-19 (a few samples of this study predate the infection). Cell type and time point are not known. Sequencing was carried out using PBMCs or a T cell subset sorted from them (not recorded which).

The CDR3 coding sequence is TGCAGCGGGGGAGGGGGCGGCACCGGGGAGCTGTTTTTT. This sequence encodes CSGGGGGTGELFF. The V gene is TRBV29-1, the J gene TRBJ2-2, with D possibly being TRBD1 or TRBD2 (7 bases each). The germline V gene encodes CDR1 SQVTM and CDR2 ANQGSEA. V shed 7 bases and J shed 4 bases, with 13 bases lying between them. The CDR3 length is 13 residues.